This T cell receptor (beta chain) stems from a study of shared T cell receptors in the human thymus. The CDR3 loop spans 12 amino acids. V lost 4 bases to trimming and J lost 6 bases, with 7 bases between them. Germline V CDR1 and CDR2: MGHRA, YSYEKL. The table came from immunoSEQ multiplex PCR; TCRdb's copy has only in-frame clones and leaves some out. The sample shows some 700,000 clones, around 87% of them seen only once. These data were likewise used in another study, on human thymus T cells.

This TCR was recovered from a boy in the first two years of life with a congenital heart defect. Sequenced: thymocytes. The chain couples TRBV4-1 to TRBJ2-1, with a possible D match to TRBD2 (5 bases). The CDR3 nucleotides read TGCGCCAGCAGCCCGGACTGCAATGAGCAGTTCTTC. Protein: CASSPDCNEQFF.